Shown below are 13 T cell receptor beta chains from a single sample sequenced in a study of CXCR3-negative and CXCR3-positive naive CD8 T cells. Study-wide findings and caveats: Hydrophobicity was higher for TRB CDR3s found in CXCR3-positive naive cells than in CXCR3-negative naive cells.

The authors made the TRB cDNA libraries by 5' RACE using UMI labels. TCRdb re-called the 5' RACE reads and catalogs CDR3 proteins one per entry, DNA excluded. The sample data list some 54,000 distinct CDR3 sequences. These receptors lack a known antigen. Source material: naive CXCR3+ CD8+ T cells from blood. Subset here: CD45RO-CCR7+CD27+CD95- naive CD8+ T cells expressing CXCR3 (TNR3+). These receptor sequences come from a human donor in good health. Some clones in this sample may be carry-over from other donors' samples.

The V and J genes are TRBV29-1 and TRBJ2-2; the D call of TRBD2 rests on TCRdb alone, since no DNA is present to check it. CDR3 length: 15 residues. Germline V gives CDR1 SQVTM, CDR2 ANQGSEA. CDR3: CSVEQAGWWSGELFF.

CDR3 region: CASSLFQGIMDEQYF. The chain has TRBV7-9 and TRBJ2-7; TCRdb reports TRBD1, a call that lacks DNA to check it against. Germline CDR1 reads SEHNR; CDR2 reads FQNEAQ (reference sequence). This CDR3 has 15 amino acids. The full variable domain, in which reference TRBV7-9 and TRBJ2-7 provide the parts outside the CDR3, is DTGVSQNPRHKITKRGQNVTFRCDPISEHNRLYWYRQTLGQGPEFLTYFQNEAQLEKSRLLSDRFSAERPKGSFSTLEIQRTEQGDSAMYLCASSLFQGIMDEQYFGPGTRLTVT.

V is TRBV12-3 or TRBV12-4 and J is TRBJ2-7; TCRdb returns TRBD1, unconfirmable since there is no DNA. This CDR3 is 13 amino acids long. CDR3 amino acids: CASSTTGTYEQYF.

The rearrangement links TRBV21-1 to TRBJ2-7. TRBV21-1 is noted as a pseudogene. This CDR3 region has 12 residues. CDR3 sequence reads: CASPTQGYEQYF.

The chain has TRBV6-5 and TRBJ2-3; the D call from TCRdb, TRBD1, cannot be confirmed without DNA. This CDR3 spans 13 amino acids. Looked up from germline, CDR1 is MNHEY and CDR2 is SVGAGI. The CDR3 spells CASSYSRLAPEYF.

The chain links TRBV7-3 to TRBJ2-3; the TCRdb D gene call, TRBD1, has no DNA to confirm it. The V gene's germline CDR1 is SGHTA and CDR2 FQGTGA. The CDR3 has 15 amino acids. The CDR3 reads CASSLIGTGLQAQYF.

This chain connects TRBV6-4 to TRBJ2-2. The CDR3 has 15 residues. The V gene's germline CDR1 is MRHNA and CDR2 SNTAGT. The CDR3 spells CASSDSTEDTGELFF.

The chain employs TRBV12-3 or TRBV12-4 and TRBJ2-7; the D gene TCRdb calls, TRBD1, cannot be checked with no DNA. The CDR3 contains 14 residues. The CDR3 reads CASSFRTGSYEQYF.

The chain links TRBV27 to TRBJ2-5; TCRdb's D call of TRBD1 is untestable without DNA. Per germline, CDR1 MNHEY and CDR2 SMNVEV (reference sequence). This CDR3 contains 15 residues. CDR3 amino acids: CASSPLRGYLETQYF.

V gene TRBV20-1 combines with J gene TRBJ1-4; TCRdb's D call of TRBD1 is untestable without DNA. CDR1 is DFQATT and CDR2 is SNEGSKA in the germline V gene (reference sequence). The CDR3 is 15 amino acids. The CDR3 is CSAWPLAATNEKLFF.

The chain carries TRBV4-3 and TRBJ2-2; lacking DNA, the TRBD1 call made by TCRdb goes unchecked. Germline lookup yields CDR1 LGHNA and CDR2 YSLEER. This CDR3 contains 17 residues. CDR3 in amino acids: CASSQQRQGAGTGELFF.

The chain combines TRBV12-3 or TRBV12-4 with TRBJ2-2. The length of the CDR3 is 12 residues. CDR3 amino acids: CASSETRGELFF.

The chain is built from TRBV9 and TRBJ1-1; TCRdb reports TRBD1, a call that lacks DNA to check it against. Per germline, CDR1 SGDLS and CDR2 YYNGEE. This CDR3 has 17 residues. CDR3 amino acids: CASSVAHRGDQNTEAFF.